Sequencing of this T cell receptor beta chain was carried out in a study of T cells in Graves' hyperthyroidism and ophthalmopathy. Points from the study as a whole: Ophthalmopathy was model-predicted a median about six months pre-onset. Blood samples included most of the expanded thyroid clonotypes exceeding 0.001.

Regions amplified from RNA transcripts were the TCR beta CDR3 regions. Using the HTBI primer set, a first-round RT-PCR was run on the TCR CDR3. TCRdb independently ran MiXCR on the multiplex PCR reads; one entry per CDR3 protein. The sample contains roughly 500,000 distinct CDR3 sequences, over 35% of which appear only once. This clonotype was seen at least ten times. What it binds is not known. A patient was excluded if there was uncontrolled infection, other autoimmune disease, pregnancy or lactation. V dropped 0 bases and J dropped 12; count of bases not matched to a gene: 4. Germline V gene sequence: CDR1 LNHNV, CDR2 YYDKDF (reference sequence). The CDR3 spans 12 residues.

This TCR derives from an adult woman with Graves' disease, either hyperthyroidism or ophthalmopathy (not recorded which). The chain employs TRBV15 and TRBJ1-1; 7 bases are a match to TRBD1. The material sequenced was peripheral blood or thyroid tissue (not recorded which). In DNA, the CDR3 is TGTGCCACCAGCAGAGAGCGGGACAGTCCTTTCTTT. Encoded protein: CATSRERDSPFF.